This T cell receptor (beta chain) came from a study of cytomegalovirus exposure and HLA in healthy donors. In the PCR, 60 Vbeta and 13 Jbeta primers were used. Sequencing was performed with immunoSEQ multiplex PCR; in TCRdb, only in-frame clones are kept and a portion is missing. Of more than 90,000 clones in the sample, 60% to 80% were seen once. With V trimmed by 1 base and J by 7 bases, 11 bases remained unmatched. CDR1 is SGHDT and CDR2 is YYEEEE in the germline V gene. The CDR3 is 16 amino acids. This clone was seen a few times. The clonotype was recovered from a man between 45 and 60 years old in good health and CMV-seropositive. The sample consisted of PBMCs. The chain joins TRBV5-6 to TRBJ2-1; TRBD1 aligns across 7 bases. CDR3 sequence: CASSLNRGRRTNEQFF. Written as DNA, the CDR3 is TGTGCCAGCAGCTTGAACAGGGGAAGACGCACGAATGAGCAGTTCTTC.